The TCR beta chain under discussion was sequenced for a study of blood T cell repertoires in COVID-19. Method: immunoSEQ multiplex PCR; TCRdb's copy keeps in-frame clones and lacks some. The data show fewer than 200,000 clones, 81% seen once. This receptor was identified in a woman at least 80 years old with COVID-19, enrolled during active disease. The sequencing input was peripheral blood.

DNA for the CDR3: TGTGCCAGTAGTATAGGGGGACAGGGGGTTTCACCCCTCCACTTT. Translated: CASSIGGQGVSPLHF. This sequence joins TRBV19 and TRBJ1-6; 11 positions match TRBD1. The CDR3 is 15 amino acids. Germline CDR1 LNHDA, CDR2 SQIVND (reference sequence). V dropped 1 base and J dropped 9; count of bases not matched to a gene: 2. Drawing the rest from reference TRBV19 and TRBJ1-6, the complete variable domain is DGGITQSPKYLFRKEGQNVTLSCEQNLNHDAMYWYRQDPGQGLRLIYYSQIVNDFQKGDIAEGYSVSREKKESFPLTVTSAQKNPTAFYLCASSIGGQGVSPLHFGNGTRLTVT.